Listed below are T cell receptor beta chains from one sample, sequenced in a study of blood T cell repertoires in COVID-19. Assay: immunoSEQ multiplex PCR; the TCRdb copy retains only in-frame clones and omits some. This table has 150,000 or so clones, 65% to 85% appearing once. Sequenced material: peripheral blood. These TCRs come from a man between 60 and 70 years old with active or convalescent COVID-19. Both conserved end residues are part of each CDR3. Fields, in order: CDR3 DNA, CDR3 protein, D gene, V gene, clone size, J gene. D genes are given only for firm matches. Clone size is not always given. Where it is, it says once, few, many or a class for expanded clones.

DNA: TGTGCCAGCAGCCTTGAGAGAGCCTACGAGCAGTACTTC
CDR3: CASSLERAYEQYF
D: NA
V: TRBV6-5
size: few
J: TRBJ2-7

DNA: TGTGCCAGCAGTGGGCAGGGGTGGACCGGGGAGCTGTTTTTT
CDR3: CASSGQGWTGELFF
D: NA
V: TRBV2
size: NA
J: TRBJ2-2

DNA: TGTGCCAGCAGCTTAGCGCAACAGTCCCATTCACCCCTCCACTTT
CDR3: CASSLAQQSHSPLHF
D: NA
V: TRBV7-9
size: NA
J: TRBJ1-6

DNA: TGTGCCAGCAGTCAGACAGGGGGCCCCTTCGATGAGCAGTTCTTC
CDR3: CASSQTGGPFDEQFF
D: TRBD1
V: TRBV6-6
size: once
J: TRBJ2-1

DNA: TGTGCCATCAGTGAGCCCAGGGAGGGAACAGATACGCAGTATTTT
CDR3: CAISEPREGTDTQYF
D: TRBD2
V: TRBV10-3
size: NA
J: TRBJ2-3

DNA: TGCGCCAGCAGTCCCGCTTCGGGCGGGAGGGCAAGTGAGCAGTACTTC
CDR3: CASSPASGGRASEQYF
D: TRBD2
V: TRBV23-1
size: NA
J: TRBJ2-7

DNA: TGTGCCAGCAGCTTCGATCGGGGTCACAGCCCCTACGAGCAGTACTTC
CDR3: CASSFDRGHSPYEQYF
D: NA
V: TRBV11-1
size: NA
J: TRBJ2-7

DNA: TGTGCCAGCATCCTACAGGGAGAAGAGACCCAGTACTTC
CDR3: CASILQGEETQYF
D: NA
V: TRBV3-1/TRBV3-2
size: NA
J: TRBJ2-5

DNA: TGTGCCAGTAGTATAGGAGGGACAGGGTTTTATCAGCCCCAGCATTTT
CDR3: CASSIGGTGFYQPQHF
D: TRBD1
V: TRBV19
size: NA
J: TRBJ1-5

DNA: TGCGCCAGCAGTGAACAGGGGAAGGAGACCCAGTACTTC
CDR3: CASSEQGKETQYF
D: TRBD1
V: TRBV10-1
size: NA
J: TRBJ2-5

DNA: TGCGCCAGCAGACCCGCACAGAACACTGAAGCTTTCTTT
CDR3: CASRPAQNTEAFF
D: NA
V: TRBV5-1
size: NA
J: TRBJ1-1

DNA: TGTGCCAGCAGCAGACGCGGGGGGCCAGCCGGAGATACGCAGTATTTT
CDR3: CASSRRGGPAGDTQYF
D: TRBD2
V: TRBV9
size: NA
J: TRBJ2-3

DNA: TGTGCCAGCAGTGAAGCCCCGGCGGTTGGAAACACCATATATTTT
CDR3: CASSEAPAVGNTIYF
D: NA
V: TRBV6-1
size: NA
J: TRBJ1-3

DNA: TGTGCCACCAGCGGCAGGGACAGGGGGTTTTTAGATACGCAGTATTTT
CDR3: CATSGRDRGFLDTQYF
D: TRBD1
V: TRBV15
size: few
J: TRBJ2-3

DNA: TGTGCCAGCAGCGTAGGCGGGGACCCGCGGTCCTACGAGCAGTACTTC
CDR3: CASSVGGDPRSYEQYF
D: NA
V: TRBV9
size: NA
J: TRBJ2-7

DNA: TGTGCCAGCAGGACCGGGACTAGAGATTACGAGCAGTACTTC
CDR3: CASRTGTRDYEQYF
D: TRBD2
V: TRBV28
size: NA
J: TRBJ2-7

DNA: TGTGCCAGCAGAAACTGGGCATACAATGAGCAGTTCTTC
CDR3: CASRNWAYNEQFF
D: NA
V: TRBV6-5
size: once
J: TRBJ2-1

DNA: TGCGCCAGCAGCCGAAGGGGGGACAGGGGTTGGAATGAGCAGTTCTTC
CDR3: CASSRRGDRGWNEQFF
D: TRBD1
V: TRBV5-1
size: NA
J: TRBJ2-1

DNA: TGTGCCAGCAGTTTCCTACAGGGCCGCCATAATTCACCCCTCCACTTT
CDR3: CASSFLQGRHNSPLHF
D: NA
V: TRBV6-5
size: NA
J: TRBJ1-6

DNA: TGTGCCAGCAGCCCTCGGGGACAGGGGTATGAAAAACTGTTTTTT
CDR3: CASSPRGQGYEKLFF
D: TRBD1
V: TRBV5-5
size: NA
J: TRBJ1-4

DNA: TGTGCCAGCAGTGATAGTCCAGGGAACTATGGCTACACCTTC
CDR3: CASSDSPGNYGYTF
D: NA
V: TRBV6-1
size: NA
J: TRBJ1-2

DNA: TGTGCCAGCAGTGAACCTTGGGGAGTTCGTGGGAGGGAGACCCAGTACTTC
CDR3: CASSEPWGVRGRETQYF
D: NA
V: TRBV6-1
size: NA
J: TRBJ2-5

DNA: TGCGCCAGCAGCCCCGGGACTAGCGGGAGGGTCCTTCCCCATGAGCAGTTCTTC
CDR3: CASSPGTSGRVLPHEQFF
D: TRBD2
V: TRBV5-1
size: NA
J: TRBJ2-1

DNA: TGTGCCAGCAGTGAAGCGCCCAGAGCGGTGCCGGCCGGCTACACCTTC
CDR3: CASSEAPRAVPAGYTF
D: NA
V: TRBV6-1
size: NA
J: TRBJ1-2

DNA: TGTGCCAGCAGCCAATCAGGGTCGAGAAATGGCTACACCTTC
CDR3: CASSQSGSRNGYTF
D: NA
V: TRBV3-1/TRBV3-2
size: NA
J: TRBJ1-2

DNA: TGCGCCAGCAGCCCTAGCGGGAGGGAAGAGACCCAGTACTTC
CDR3: CASSPSGREETQYF
D: TRBD2
V: TRBV4-1
size: NA
J: TRBJ2-5

DNA: TGTGCCAGCAGAGGGACAGACTACAATCAGCCCCAGCATTTT
CDR3: CASRGTDYNQPQHF
D: TRBD1
V: TRBV2
size: NA
J: TRBJ1-5

DNA: TGCGCCAGCAGTGCCACCGGACAGGGGGGCTATGGCTACACCTTC
CDR3: CASSATGQGGYGYTF
D: TRBD1
V: TRBV10-2
size: NA
J: TRBJ1-2

DNA: TGCGCCAGCAGCAAGAGTCCAAACTATGGCTACACCTTC
CDR3: CASSKSPNYGYTF
D: NA
V: TRBV4-1
size: NA
J: TRBJ1-2

DNA: TGTGCCAGCAGTCGGGACAGGGTAAACACCATATATTTT
CDR3: CASSRDRVNTIYF
D: TRBD1
V: TRBV2
size: NA
J: TRBJ1-3

DNA: TGTGCCAGCAGTGCAGAATCAGAGACCCAGTACTTC
CDR3: CASSAESETQYF
D: NA
V: TRBV2
size: few
J: TRBJ2-5

DNA: TGTGCCAGCAGCCAAGCGAGCGGTGAGCAGTTCTTC
CDR3: CASSQASGEQFF
D: NA
V: TRBV14
size: NA
J: TRBJ2-1

DNA: TGTGCCAGCAGCCAATATCCGACACTCAACACAGATACGCAGTATTTT
CDR3: CASSQYPTLNTDTQYF
D: NA
V: TRBV14
size: once
J: TRBJ2-3

DNA: TGTGCCAGCATCCCGAGCGGGAACCACCAAGAGACCCAGTACTTC
CDR3: CASIPSGNHQETQYF
D: TRBD2
V: TRBV7-9
size: NA
J: TRBJ2-5

DNA: TGTGCCATCAGTGAAGGGTCCGGACTAGCGGGAGGGGGCCGGGAGGAGCAGTACTTC
CDR3: CAISEGSGLAGGGREEQYF
D: TRBD2
V: TRBV10-3
size: NA
J: TRBJ2-7

DNA: TGTGCCAGCTCACCACCGGGACAGGGGTATCCAGACTATGGCTACACCTTC
CDR3: CASSPPGQGYPDYGYTF
D: TRBD1
V: TRBV18
size: NA
J: TRBJ1-2

DNA: TGTGCCATCAAAGGGATGAGGGACTATGGCTACACCTTC
CDR3: CAIKGMRDYGYTF
D: NA
V: TRBV10-3
size: NA
J: TRBJ1-2

DNA: TGTGCCAGCAGCACCCGGCAAGGGGGAACAGATACGCAGTATTTT
CDR3: CASSTRQGGTDTQYF
D: NA
V: TRBV3-1/TRBV3-2
size: NA
J: TRBJ2-3

DNA: TGTGCCAGCAGTGAACCGTTTCTTCGGCGGGAGAGCTCCTACGAGCAGTACTTC
CDR3: CASSEPFLRRESSYEQYF
D: TRBD2
V: TRBV2
size: NA
J: TRBJ2-7

DNA: TGCGCCAGCAGTGACAATGAAGCTTTCTTT
CDR3: CASSDNEAFF
D: NA
V: TRBV10-1
size: NA
J: TRBJ1-1

DNA: TGTGCCAGCACTCAGGACTTAAACACAGATACGCAGTATTTT
CDR3: CASTQDLNTDTQYF
D: NA
V: TRBV2
size: NA
J: TRBJ2-3

DNA: TGTGCTAGCAGCTTAGCGGGCGGGAGGGGCCCGGGGGAGCAGTTCTTC
CDR3: CASSLAGGRGPGEQFF
D: TRBD2
V: TRBV7-7
size: NA
J: TRBJ2-1

DNA: TGTGCCAGCAGCTTGGCGGGTTCCAGGTTTGAAGCTTTCTTT
CDR3: CASSLAGSRFEAFF
D: NA
V: TRBV7-9
size: once
J: TRBJ1-1

DNA: TGTGCCAGCAGCCAAAAGGGGGCGTATGAGGAGACCCAGTACTTC
CDR3: CASSQKGAYEETQYF
D: TRBD1
V: TRBV3-1/TRBV3-2
size: once
J: TRBJ2-5

DNA: TGTGCCAGCAGCTTGGAGGCGGGAGGGCCCCACGAGCAGTACTTC
CDR3: CASSLEAGGPHEQYF
D: TRBD2
V: TRBV5-4
size: NA
J: TRBJ2-7

DNA: TGTGCCAGCAGCCAATACAGGGCCGCCGGCGGGGAGCTGTTTTTT
CDR3: CASSQYRAAGGELFF
D: NA
V: TRBV7-2
size: few
J: TRBJ2-2

DNA: TGTGCCAGCAGACAGGGGGCAGGCGGGGAGCTGTTTTTT
CDR3: CASRQGAGGELFF
D: TRBD1
V: TRBV27
size: NA
J: TRBJ2-2

DNA: TGTGCCAGCAAGCAGCCGGGGGGCGGGGAGCTGTTTTTT
CDR3: CASKQPGGGELFF
D: TRBD2
V: TRBV6-4
size: NA
J: TRBJ2-2

DNA: TGTGCCAGCAGATCTACCGGGACTAGCGGCACCTACGAGCAGTACTTC
CDR3: CASRSTGTSGTYEQYF
D: TRBD2
V: TRBV28
size: NA
J: TRBJ2-7

DNA: TGCGCCAGCAGCCGACAGGGAGAGGGCACAGATACGCAGTATTTT
CDR3: CASSRQGEGTDTQYF
D: TRBD1
V: TRBV5-1
size: NA
J: TRBJ2-3

DNA: TGTGCCACCAGCAGTCCGGGACAGTTCTCTGGAAACACCATATATTTT
CDR3: CATSSPGQFSGNTIYF
D: TRBD1
V: TRBV15
size: few
J: TRBJ1-3